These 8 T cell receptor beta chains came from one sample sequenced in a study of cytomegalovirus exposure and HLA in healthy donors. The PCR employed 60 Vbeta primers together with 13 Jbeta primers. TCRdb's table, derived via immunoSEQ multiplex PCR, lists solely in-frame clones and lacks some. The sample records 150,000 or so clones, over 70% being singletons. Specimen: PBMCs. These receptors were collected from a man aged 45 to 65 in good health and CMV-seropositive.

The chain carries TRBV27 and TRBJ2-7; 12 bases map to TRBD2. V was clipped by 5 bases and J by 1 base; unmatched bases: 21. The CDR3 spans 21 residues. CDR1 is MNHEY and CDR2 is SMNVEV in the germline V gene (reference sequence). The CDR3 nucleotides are TGTGCCAGCAGTAAAACCAAAAAAACATCTAGCGGGGGGGAAATGTCCTACGAGCAGTACTTC. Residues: CASSKTKKTSSGGEMSYEQYF.

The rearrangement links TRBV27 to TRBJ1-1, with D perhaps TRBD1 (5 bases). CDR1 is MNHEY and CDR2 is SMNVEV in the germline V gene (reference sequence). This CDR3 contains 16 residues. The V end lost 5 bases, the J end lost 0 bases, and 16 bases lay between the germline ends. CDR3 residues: CASSPGWGRLNTEAFF. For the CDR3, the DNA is TGTGCCAGCAGTCCCGGTTGGGGCAGATTGAACACTGAAGCTTTCTTT.

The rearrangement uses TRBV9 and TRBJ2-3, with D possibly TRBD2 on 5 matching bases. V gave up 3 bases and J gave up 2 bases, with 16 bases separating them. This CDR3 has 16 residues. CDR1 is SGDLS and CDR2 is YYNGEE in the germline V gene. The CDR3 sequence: CASSGGSSSHTDTQYF. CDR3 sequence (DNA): TGTGCCAGCAGCGGAGGGAGTTCCTCCCACACAGATACGCAGTATTTT. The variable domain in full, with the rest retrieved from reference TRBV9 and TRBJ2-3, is DSGVTQTPKHLITATGQRVTLRCSPRSGDLSVYWYQQSLDQGLQFLIQYYNGEERAKGNILERFSAQQFPDLHSELNLSSLELGDSALYFCASSGGSSSHTDTQYFGPGTRLTVL.

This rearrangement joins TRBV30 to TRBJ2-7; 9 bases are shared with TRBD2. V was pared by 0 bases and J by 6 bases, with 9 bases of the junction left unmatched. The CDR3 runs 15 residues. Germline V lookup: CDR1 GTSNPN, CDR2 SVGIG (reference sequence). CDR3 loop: CAWSVMGLAKAEQYF. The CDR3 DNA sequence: TGTGCCTGGAGTGTTATGGGACTAGCAAAGGCCGAGCAGTACTTC.

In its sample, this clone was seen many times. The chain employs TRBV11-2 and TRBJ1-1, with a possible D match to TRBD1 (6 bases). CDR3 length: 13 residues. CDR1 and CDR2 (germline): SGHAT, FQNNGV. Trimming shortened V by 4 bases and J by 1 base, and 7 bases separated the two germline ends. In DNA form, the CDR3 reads TGTGCCAGCAGCTCGGACAGGAACACTGAAGCTTTCTTT. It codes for CASSSDRNTEAFF.

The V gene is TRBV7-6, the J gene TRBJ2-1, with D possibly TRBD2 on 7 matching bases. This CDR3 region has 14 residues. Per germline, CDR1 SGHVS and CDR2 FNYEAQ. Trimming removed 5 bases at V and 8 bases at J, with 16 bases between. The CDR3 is CASSLGGGPDEQFF. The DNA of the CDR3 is TGTGCCAGCAGCCTGGGGGGGGGCCCCGATGAGCAGTTCTTC.

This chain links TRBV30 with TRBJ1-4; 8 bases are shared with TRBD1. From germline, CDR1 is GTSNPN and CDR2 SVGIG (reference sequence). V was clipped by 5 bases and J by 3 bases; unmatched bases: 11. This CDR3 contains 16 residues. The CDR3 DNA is TGTGCCTGGTCGGGAGGCAGGGGGCGTGCTAATGAAAAACTGTTTTTT. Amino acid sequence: CAWSGGRGRANEKLFF.

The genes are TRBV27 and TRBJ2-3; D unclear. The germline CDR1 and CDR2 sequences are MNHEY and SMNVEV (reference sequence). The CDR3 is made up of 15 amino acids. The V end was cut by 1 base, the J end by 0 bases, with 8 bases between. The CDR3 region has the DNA TGTGCCAGCAGTTTATTTGCAGGTAGCACAGATACGCAGTATTTT. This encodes CASSLFAGSTDTQYF.